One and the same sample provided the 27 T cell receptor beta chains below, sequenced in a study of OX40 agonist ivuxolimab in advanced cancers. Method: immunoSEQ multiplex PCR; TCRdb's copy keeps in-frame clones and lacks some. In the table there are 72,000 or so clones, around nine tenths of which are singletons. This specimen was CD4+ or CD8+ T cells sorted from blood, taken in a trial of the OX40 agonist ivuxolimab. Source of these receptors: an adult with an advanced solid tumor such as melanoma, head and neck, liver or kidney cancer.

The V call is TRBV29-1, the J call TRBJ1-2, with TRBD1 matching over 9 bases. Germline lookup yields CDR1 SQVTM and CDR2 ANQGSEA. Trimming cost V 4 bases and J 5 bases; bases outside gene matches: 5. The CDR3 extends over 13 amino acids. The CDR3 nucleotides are TGCAGCGTTGTACAGGGGGCAGAGTATGGCTACACCTTC. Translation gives CSVVQGAEYGYTF.

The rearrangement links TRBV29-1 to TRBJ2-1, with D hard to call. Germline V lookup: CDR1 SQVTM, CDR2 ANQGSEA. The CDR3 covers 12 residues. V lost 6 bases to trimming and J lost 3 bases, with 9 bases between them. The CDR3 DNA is TGCAGCGTCCTTGTATACTACAATGAGCAGTTCTTC. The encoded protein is CSVLVYYNEQFF.

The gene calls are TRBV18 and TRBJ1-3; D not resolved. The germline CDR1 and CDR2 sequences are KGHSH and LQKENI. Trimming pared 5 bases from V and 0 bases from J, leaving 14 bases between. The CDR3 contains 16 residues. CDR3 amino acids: CASSAAAQFSGNTIYF. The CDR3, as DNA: TGTGCCAGCTCAGCGGCAGCTCAATTCTCTGGAAACACCATATATTTT.

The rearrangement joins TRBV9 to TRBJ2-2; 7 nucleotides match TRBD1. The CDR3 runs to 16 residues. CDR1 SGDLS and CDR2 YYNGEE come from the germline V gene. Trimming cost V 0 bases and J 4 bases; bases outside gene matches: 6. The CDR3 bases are TGTGCCAGCAGCGTAGCTTCCGGGACAGTCACCGGGGAGCTGTTTTTT. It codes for CASSVASGTVTGELFF.

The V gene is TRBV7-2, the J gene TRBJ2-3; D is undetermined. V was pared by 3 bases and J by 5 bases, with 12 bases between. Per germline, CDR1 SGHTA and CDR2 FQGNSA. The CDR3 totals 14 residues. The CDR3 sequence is CASSFSPQLDTQYF. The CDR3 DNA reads TGTGCCAGCAGCTTCTCGCCCCAGTTAGATACGCAGTATTTT.

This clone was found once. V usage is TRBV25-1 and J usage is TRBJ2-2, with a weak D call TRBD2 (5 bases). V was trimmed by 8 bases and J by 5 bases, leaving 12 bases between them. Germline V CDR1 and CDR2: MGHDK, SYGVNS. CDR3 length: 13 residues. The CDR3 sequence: CASSSGNTGELFF. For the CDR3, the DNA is TGTGCCAGCTCCTCGGGGAATACCGGGGAGCTGTTTTTT.

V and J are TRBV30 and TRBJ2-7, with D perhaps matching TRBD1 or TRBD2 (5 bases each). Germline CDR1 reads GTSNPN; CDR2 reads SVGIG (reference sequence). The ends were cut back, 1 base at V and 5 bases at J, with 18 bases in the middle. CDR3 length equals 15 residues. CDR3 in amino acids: CAWSGTGPPRDEQYF. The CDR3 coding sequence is TGTGCCTGGAGTGGGACGGGACCTCCGAGGGACGAGCAGTACTTC.

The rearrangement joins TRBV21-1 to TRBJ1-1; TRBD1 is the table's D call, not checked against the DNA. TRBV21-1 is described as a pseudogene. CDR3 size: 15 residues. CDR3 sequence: CASSKEVRTGTRAFF. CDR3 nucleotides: TGTGCCAGCAGCAAAGAGGTGAGGACAGGGACGAGGGCTTTCTTT.

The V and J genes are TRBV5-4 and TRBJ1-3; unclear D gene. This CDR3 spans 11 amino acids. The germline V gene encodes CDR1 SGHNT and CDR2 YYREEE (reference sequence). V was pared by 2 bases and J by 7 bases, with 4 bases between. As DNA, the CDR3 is TGTGCCAGCAGCTTTGACAACACCATATATTTT. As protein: CASSFDNTIYF.

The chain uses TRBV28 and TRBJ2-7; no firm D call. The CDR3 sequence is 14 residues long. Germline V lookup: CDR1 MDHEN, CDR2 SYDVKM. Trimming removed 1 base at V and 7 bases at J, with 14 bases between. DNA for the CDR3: TGTGCCAGCAGTTTATCCCTGGTTACCGGTGAGCAGTACTTC. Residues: CASSLSLVTGEQYF. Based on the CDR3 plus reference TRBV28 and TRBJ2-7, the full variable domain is DVKVTQSSRYLVKRTGEKVFLECVQDMDHENMFWYRQDPGLGLRLIYFSYDVKMKEKGDIPEGYSVSREKKERFSLILESASTNQTSMYLCASSLSLVTGEQYFGPGTRLTVT.

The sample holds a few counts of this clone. In DNA, the CDR3 is TGTGCCAGCAGCTTCGAGGGACAGGGTAATTCACCCCTCCACTTT. Its protein product is CASSFEGQGNSPLHF. V is TRBV2 and J is TRBJ1-6; TRBD1 matches 9 bases. Germline V CDR1 and CDR2: SNHLY, FYNNEI. After removal of 6 bases from V and 6 bases from J, the junction contained 6 bases not matched to a gene. This CDR3 comprises 15 residues.

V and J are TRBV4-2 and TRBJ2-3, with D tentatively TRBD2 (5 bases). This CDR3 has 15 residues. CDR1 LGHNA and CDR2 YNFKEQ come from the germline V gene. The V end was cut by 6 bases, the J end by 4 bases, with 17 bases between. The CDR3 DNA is TGTGCCAGCAGGGACCGGTGGGAAGCGGCAGATACGCAGTATTTT. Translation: CASRDRWEAADTQYF.

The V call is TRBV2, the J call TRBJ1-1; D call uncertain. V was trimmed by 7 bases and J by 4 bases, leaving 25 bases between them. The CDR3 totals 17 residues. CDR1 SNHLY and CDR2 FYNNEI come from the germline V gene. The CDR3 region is CASTFIGSPLLGTEAFF. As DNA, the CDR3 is TGTGCCAGCACGTTTATAGGGAGTCCTCTACTAGGCACTGAAGCTTTCTTT.

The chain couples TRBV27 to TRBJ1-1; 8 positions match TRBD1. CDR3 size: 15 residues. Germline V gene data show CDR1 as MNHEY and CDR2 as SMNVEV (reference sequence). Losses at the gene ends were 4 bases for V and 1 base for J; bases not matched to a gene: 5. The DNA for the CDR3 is TGTGCCAGCAGTTCCTACAGGGGGAGGAACACTGAAGCTTTCTTT. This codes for CASSSYRGRNTEAFF.

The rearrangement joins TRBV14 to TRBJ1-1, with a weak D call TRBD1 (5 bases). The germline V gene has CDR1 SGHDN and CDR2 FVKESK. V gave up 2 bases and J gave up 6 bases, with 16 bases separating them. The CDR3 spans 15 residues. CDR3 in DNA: TGTGCCAGCAGCCAACAGGACAAACTAGGGGCTGAAGCTTTCTTT. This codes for CASSQQDKLGAEAFF.

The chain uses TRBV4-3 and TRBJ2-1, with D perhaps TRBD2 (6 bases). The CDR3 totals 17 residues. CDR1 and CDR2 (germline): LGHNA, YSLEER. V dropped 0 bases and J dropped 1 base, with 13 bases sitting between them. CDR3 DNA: TGCGCCAGCAGCCAAGACCTGGCCGGGACTTCCTACAATGAGCAGTTCTTC. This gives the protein CASSQDLAGTSYNEQFF.

The CDR3 reads CASSEQGAGNTEAFF. CDR3 DNA: TGTGCCAGCAGTGAACAGGGGGCTGGGAACACTGAAGCTTTCTTT. The V call is TRBV9, the J call TRBJ1-1; TRBD1 agrees at 9 bases. J was trimmed by 1 base and V by 5 bases; bases with no gene match: 6. Germline V gives CDR1 SGDLS, CDR2 YYNGEE. This CDR3 has 15 residues.

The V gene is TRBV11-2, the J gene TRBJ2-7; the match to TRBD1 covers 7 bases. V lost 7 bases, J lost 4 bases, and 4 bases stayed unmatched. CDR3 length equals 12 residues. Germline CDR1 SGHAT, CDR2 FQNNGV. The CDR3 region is CASNHRGYEQYF. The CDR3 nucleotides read TGTGCCAGCAACCACAGGGGTTACGAGCAGTACTTC.

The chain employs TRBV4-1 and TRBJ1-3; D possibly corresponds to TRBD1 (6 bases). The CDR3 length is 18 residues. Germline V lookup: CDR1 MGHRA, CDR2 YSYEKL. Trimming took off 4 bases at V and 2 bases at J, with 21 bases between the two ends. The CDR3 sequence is CASSLGMARGATGNTIYF. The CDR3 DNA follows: TGCGCCAGCAGCCTAGGAATGGCGCGGGGGGCGACTGGAAACACCATATATTTT.

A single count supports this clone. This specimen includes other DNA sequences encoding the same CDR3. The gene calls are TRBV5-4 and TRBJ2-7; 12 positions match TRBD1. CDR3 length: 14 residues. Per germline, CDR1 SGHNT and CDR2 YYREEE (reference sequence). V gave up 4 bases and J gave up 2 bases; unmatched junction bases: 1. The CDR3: CASSRDRGPYEQYF. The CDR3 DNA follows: TGTGCCAGCAGCCGGGACAGGGGGCCCTACGAGCAGTACTTC.

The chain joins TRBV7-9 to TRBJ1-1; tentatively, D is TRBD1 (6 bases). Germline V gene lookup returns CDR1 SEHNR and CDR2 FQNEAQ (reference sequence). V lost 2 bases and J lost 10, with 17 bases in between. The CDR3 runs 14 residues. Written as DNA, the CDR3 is TGTGCCAGCAGCTTAAAGGGGTCTGGGACAAGAGCTTTCTTT. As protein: CASSLKGSGTRAFF.

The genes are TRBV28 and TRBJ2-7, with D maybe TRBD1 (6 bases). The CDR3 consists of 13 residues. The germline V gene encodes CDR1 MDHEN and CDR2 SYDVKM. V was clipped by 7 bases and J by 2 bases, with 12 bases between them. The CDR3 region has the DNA TGTGCCAGCACCCAGGGGCAGCCCTACGAGCAGTACTTC. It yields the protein CASTQGQPYEQYF.

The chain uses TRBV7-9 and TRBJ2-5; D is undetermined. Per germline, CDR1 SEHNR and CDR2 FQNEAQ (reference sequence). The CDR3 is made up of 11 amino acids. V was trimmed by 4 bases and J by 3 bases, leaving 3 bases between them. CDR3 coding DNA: TGTGCCAGCAGCTCGGAAGAGACCCAGTACTTC. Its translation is CASSSEETQYF.

The DNA of the CDR3 is TGTGCCAGCAGCCTTCAGGGGGGAGTCACAGATACGCAGTATTTT. Residues: CASSLQGGVTDTQYF. This chain uses TRBV7-2 with TRBJ2-3, with a weak D call TRBD1 (7 bases). The CDR3 extends over 15 amino acids. Germline V gene sequence: CDR1 SGHTA, CDR2 FQGNSA. The germline V and J ends were trimmed by 5 bases and 2 bases, with 14 bases remaining between them.

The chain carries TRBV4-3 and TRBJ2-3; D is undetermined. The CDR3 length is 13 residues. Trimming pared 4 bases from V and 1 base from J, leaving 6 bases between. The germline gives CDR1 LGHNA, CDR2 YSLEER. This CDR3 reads CASSRQGTDTQYF. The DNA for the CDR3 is TGCGCCAGCAGCCGCCAGGGCACAGATACGCAGTATTTT.

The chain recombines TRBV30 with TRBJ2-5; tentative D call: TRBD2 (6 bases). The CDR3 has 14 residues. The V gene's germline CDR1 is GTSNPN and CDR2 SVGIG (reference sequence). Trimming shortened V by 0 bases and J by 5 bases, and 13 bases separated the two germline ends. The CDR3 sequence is CAWSVGGSGETQYF. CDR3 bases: TGTGCCTGGAGTGTAGGAGGGAGTGGCGAGACCCAGTACTTC.

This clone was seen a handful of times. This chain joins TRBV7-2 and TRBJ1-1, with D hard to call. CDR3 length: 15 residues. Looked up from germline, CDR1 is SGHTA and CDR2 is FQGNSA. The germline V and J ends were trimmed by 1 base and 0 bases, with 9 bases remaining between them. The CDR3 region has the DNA TGTGCCAGCAGCTTAGGACGGGGATTGAACACTGAAGCTTTCTTT. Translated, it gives CASSLGRGLNTEAFF.